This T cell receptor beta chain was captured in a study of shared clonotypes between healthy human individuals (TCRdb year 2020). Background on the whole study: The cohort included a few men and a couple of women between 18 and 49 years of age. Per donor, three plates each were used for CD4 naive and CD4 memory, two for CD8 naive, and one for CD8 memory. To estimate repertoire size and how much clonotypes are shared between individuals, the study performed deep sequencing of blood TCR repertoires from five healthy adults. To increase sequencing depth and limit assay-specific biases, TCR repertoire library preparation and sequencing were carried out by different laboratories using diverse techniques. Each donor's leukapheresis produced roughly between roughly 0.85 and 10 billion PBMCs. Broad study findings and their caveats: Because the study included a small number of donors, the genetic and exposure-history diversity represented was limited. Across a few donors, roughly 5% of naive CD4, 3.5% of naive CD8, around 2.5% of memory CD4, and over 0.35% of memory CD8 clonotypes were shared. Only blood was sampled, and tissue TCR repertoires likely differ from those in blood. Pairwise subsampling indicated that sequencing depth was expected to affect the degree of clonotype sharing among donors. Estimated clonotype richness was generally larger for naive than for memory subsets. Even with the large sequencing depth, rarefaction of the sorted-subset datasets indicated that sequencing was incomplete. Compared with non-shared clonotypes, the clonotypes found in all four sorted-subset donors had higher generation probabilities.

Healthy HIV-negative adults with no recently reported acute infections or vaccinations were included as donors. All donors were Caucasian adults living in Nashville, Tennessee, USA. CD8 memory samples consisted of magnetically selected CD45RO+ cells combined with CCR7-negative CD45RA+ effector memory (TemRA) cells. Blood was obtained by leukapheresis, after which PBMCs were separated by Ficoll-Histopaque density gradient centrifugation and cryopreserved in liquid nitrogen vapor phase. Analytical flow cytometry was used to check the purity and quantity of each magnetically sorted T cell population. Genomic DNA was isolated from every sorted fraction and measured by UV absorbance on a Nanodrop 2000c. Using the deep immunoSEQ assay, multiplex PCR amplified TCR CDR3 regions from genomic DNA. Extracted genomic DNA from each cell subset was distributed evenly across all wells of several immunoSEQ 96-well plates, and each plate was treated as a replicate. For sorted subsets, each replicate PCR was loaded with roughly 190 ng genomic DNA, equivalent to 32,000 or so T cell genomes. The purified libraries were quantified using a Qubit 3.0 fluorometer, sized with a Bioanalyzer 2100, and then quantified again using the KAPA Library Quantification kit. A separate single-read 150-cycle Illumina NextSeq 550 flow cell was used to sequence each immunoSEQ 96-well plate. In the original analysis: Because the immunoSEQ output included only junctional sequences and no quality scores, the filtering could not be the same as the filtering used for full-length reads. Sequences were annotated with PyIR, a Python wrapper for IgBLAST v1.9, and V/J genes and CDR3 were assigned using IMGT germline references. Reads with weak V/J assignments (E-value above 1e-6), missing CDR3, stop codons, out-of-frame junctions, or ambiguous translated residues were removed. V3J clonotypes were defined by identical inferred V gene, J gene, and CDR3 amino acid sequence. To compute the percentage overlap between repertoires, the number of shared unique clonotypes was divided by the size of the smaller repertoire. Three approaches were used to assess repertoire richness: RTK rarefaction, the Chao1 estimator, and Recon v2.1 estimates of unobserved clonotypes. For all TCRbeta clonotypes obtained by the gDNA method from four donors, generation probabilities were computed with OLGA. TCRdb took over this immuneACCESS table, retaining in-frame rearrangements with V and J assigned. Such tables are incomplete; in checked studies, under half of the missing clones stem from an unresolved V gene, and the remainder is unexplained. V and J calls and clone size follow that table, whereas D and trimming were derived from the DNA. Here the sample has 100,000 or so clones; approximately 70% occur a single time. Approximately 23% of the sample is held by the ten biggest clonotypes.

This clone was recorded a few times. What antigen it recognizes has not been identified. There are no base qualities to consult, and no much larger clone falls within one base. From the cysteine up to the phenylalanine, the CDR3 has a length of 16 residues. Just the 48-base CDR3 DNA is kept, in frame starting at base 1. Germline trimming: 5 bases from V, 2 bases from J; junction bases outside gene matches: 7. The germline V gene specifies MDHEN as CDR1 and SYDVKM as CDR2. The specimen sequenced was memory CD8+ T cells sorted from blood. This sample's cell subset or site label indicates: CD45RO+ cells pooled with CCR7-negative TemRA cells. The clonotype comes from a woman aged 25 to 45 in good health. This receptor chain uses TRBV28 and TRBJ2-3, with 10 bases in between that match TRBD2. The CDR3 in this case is CASSRRTSGPTDTQYF. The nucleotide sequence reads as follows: TGTGCCAGCAGTCGCAGGACTAGCGGACCCACAGATACGCAGTATTTT.